The 5 T cell receptor beta chains below come from one sample, sequenced in a study of blood T cell repertoires in COVID-19. Some clones are missing from TCRdb's copy, which holds only in-frame ones; the method was immunoSEQ multiplex PCR. The sample has under 450,000 clones; 89% are singletons. Sequencing was done on a sample of peripheral blood. The receptors were gathered from a woman aged 40 to 49 with COVID-19, enrolled during active disease.

On this clone itself: The same CDR3 can be traced to other DNA sequences in this sample. The chain is built from TRBV6-5 and TRBJ2-6; 7 nucleotides match TRBD1. The CDR3 consists of 16 residues. After removal of 2 bases from V and 1 base from J, the junction contained 2 bases not matched to a gene. CDR1 MNHEY and CDR2 SVGAGI come from the germline V gene. CDR3 amino acids: CASSYRTGSGANVLTF. CDR3 nucleotide sequence: TGTGCCAGCAGTTACAGGACAGGTTCTGGGGCCAACGTCCTGACTTTC.

This chain joins TRBV30 and TRBJ1-4, with D unclear. This CDR3 contains 15 residues. Germline loops: CDR1 GTSNPN, CDR2 SVGIG (reference sequence). Trimming left V 5 bases short and J 3 bases short, with 16 bases between. The CDR3, as DNA: TGTGCCTGGGGCCAAGCGGCCGGGGCTAATGAAAAACTGTTTTTT. It translates to CAWGQAAGANEKLFF.

CDR3 residues: CATSRDWDRQSPLHF. The CDR3 DNA sequence: TGTGCCACCAGCAGAGACTGGGACAGGCAATCACCCCTCCACTTT. J is TRBJ1-6 and V is TRBV15, with 8 bases identical to TRBD1. J gave up 10 bases and V 0 bases, and 5 bases lay outside the gene matches. The V gene's germline CDR1 is LNHNV and CDR2 YYDKDF (reference sequence). This CDR3 region has 15 residues.

The chain recombines TRBV7-2 with TRBJ1-4; 9 bases are shared with TRBD1. This CDR3 contains 15 residues. The germline CDR1 and CDR2 sequences are SGHTA and FQGNSA. J gave up 12 bases and V 5 bases, and 13 bases lay outside the gene matches. As DNA, the CDR3 is TGTGCCAGCAGCGTTTCATCACAGGGGGCAGTCCAACTGTTTTTT. This sequence encodes CASSVSSQGAVQLFF.

The chain recombines TRBV9 with TRBJ1-2; a weak D match, TRBD1 (5 bases). Trimming removed 3 bases at V and 2 bases at J, with 17 bases between. Per the germline V gene, CDR1 is SGDLS and CDR2 is YYNGEE. The CDR3 extends over 16 amino acids. CDR3 protein: CASSGGAGLGNYGYTF. CDR3 bases: TGTGCCAGCAGCGGCGGGGCAGGGCTGGGGAACTATGGCTACACCTTC.